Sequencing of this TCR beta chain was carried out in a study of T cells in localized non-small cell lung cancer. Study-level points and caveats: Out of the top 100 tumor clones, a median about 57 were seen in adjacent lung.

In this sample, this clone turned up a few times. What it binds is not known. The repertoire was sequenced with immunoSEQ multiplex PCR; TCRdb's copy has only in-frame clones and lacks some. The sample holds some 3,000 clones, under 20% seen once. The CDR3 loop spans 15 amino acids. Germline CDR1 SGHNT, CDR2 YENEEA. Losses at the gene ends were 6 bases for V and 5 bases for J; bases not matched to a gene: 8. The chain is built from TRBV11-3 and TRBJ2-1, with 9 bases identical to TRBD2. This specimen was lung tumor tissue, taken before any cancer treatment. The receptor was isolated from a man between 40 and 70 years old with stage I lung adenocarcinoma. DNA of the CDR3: TGTGCCAGCAGTTTCGCGGGGGGGCGGAACAATGAGCAGTTCTTC. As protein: CASSFAGGRNNEQFF.